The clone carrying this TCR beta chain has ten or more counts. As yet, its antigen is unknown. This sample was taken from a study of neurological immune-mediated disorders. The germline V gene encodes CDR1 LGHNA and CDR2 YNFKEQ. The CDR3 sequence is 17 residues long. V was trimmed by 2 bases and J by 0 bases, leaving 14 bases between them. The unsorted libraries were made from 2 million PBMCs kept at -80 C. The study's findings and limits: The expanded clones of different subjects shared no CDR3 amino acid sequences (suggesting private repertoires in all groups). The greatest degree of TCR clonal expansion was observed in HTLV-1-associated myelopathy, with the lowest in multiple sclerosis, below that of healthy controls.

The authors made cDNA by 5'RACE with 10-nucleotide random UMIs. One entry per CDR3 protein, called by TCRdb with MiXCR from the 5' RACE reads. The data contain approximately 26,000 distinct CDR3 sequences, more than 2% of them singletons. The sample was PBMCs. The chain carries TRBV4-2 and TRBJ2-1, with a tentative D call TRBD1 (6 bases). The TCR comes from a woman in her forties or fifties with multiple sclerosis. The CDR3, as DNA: TGTGCCAGCAGCCAACTGCAGGGGCAGGGCTCCTACAATGAGCAGTTCTTC. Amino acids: CASSQLQGQGSYNEQFF.